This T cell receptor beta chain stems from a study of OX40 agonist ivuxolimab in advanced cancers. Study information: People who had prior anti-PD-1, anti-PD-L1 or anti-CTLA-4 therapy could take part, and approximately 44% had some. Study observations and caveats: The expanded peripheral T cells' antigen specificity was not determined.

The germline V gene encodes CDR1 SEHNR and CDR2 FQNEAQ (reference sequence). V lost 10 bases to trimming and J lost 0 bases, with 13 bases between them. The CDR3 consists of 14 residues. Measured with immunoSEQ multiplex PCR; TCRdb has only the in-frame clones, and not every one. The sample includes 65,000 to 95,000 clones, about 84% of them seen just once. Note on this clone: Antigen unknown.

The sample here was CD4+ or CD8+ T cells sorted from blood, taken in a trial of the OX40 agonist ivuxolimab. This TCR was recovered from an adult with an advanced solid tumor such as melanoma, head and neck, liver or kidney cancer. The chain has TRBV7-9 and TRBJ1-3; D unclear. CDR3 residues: CATPGPNSGNTIYF. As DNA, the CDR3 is TGTGCCACCCCGGGCCCAAACTCTGGAAACACCATATATTTT.